These 18 T cell receptor beta chains were sequenced from one sample in a study of shared clonotypes between healthy human individuals. Libraries were prepared by immunoSEQ multiplex PCR; TCRdb keeps only in-frame clonotypes and omits some of them. The sample includes fewer than 1.8 million clones, about 98.5% of them seen just once. The sequencing sample was made of naive CD4+ T cells sorted from blood. The subset is: CD45RA+ positively selected. The source is a man younger than 45 in good health.

The chain is built from TRBV11-2 and TRBJ2-1; D gene unclear. Trimming took off 5 bases at V and 0 bases at J, with 14 bases between the two ends. This CDR3 comprises 16 residues. CDR1 SGHAT and CDR2 FQNNGV come from the germline V gene. CDR3 in DNA: TGTGCCAGCAGCCTCCCCCAGGTTGTCTCCTACAATGAGCAGTTCTTC. This encodes CASSLPQVVSYNEQFF.

In the case of this clone: Other DNA sequences within the sample encode an identical CDR3. The chain joins TRBV18 to TRBJ1-5; 9 nucleotides line up with TRBD1. The CDR3 sequence is 15 residues long. V lost 3 bases to trimming and J lost 1 base; unmatched junction nucleotides: 1. CDR1 and CDR2 (germline): KGHSH, LQKENI. CDR3 residues: CASSPGQGSNQPQHF. The CDR3, as DNA: TGTGCCAGCTCACCGGGACAGGGAAGCAATCAGCCCCAGCATTTT.

The rearrangement links TRBV19 to TRBJ1-2; D gene uncertain. CDR3 length: 16 residues. Looked up from germline, CDR1 is LNHDA and CDR2 is SQIVND (reference sequence). V dropped 3 bases and J dropped 6 bases, with 20 bases sitting between them. The CDR3 region is CASSMNPRLHEDGYTF. CDR3 sequence (DNA): TGTGCCAGTAGTATGAACCCCCGGCTACACGAAGATGGCTACACCTTC.

V is TRBV28 and J is TRBJ2-7; D is unclear. The CDR3 has 13 residues. The germline CDR1 and CDR2 sequences are MDHEN and SYDVKM. V lost 2 bases and J lost 1, with 6 bases in between. The DNA for the CDR3 is TGTGCCAGCAGTTTAGGGATTTCCTACGAGCAGTACTTC. Amino acids: CASSLGISYEQYF. The full variable domain, in which reference TRBV28 and TRBJ2-7 provide the parts outside the CDR3, is DVKVTQSSRYLVKRTGEKVFLECVQDMDHENMFWYRQDPGLGLRLIYFSYDVKMKEKGDIPEGYSVSREKKERFSLILESASTNQTSMYLCASSLGISYEQYFGPGTRLTVT.

The rearrangement joins TRBV2 to TRBJ1-4; 8 positions match TRBD1. The V segment lost 6 bases and the J segment 1 base; nucleotides outside the gene matches: 10. CDR3 size: 17 residues. The germline V gene encodes CDR1 SNHLY and CDR2 FYNNEI. CDR3 sequence: CASSARTGRRTNEKLFF. The CDR3 bases are TGTGCCAGCAGCGCTCGGACAGGGAGAAGAACTAATGAAAAACTGTTTTTT.

This clone was seen repeatedly, ten times or more. The CDR3 here is CASKTSGSFGVHEQYF. CDR3 coding DNA: TGCGCCAGCAAGACTAGCGGGAGTTTCGGCGTGCACGAGCAGTACTTC. The rearrangement joins TRBV10-1 to TRBJ2-7; TRBD2 aligns across 12 bases. This CDR3 contains 16 residues. V lost 7 bases to trimming and J lost 5 bases; unmatched junction nucleotides: 12. From germline, CDR1 is WNHNN and CDR2 SYGVQD (reference sequence).

This sequence joins TRBV18 and TRBJ2-7, with 7 bases aligning to TRBD1. The CDR3 is 14 amino acids. Per the germline V gene, CDR1 is KGHSH and CDR2 is LQKENI. V shed 3 bases, J shed 7 bases, and the junction held 9 bases outside the gene matches. CDR3 amino acids: CASSPRTGVQEQYF. For the CDR3, the DNA is TGTGCCAGCTCACCTCGGACAGGCGTACAGGAGCAGTACTTC.

The chain recombines TRBV6-5 with TRBJ1-1; D gene ambiguous. V gave up 4 bases and J gave up 5 bases, with 11 bases separating them. This CDR3 has 13 residues. In germline, CDR1 is MNHEY, CDR2 SVGAGI. The CDR3 is CASSSTGKTEAFF. CDR3 DNA sequence: TGTGCCAGCAGTTCGACGGGGAAGACTGAAGCTTTCTTT.

The V gene is TRBV4-1, the J gene TRBJ2-1; 15 bases map to TRBD2. CDR1 MGHRA and CDR2 YSYEKL come from the germline V gene. V lost 3 bases and J lost 5; bases outside the gene matches: 8. The CDR3 sequence is 18 residues long. CDR3 region: CASSHWTSGRAGDNEQFF. The CDR3 DNA sequence: TGCGCCAGCAGCCATTGGACTAGCGGGAGGGCGGGGGACAATGAGCAGTTCTTC.

This chain connects TRBV28 to TRBJ2-7, with 9 bases identical to TRBD2. The CDR3 is 13 amino acids. CDR1 is MDHEN and CDR2 is SYDVKM in the germline V gene. Trimming at V came to 7 bases and at J to 4 bases, leaving 5 bases not matched to a gene. The CDR3 DNA follows: TGTGCCAGCACTGTAGCGGGAGTGTACGAGCAGTACTTC. Translating it yields CASTVAGVYEQYF.

The chain has TRBV7-2 and TRBJ1-1; D may be TRBD1 (6 bases). The CDR3 length is 15 residues. Trimming stripped 6 bases from V and 3 bases from J, with 17 bases between. Per germline, CDR1 SGHTA and CDR2 FQGNSA. DNA for the CDR3: TGTGCCAGCAGTTCCGAACCGACAGGCGACACTGAAGCTTTCTTT. This sequence encodes CASSSEPTGDTEAFF.

The chain combines TRBV6-6 with TRBJ1-1; D gene ambiguous. The germline V gene has CDR1 MNHNY and CDR2 SVGAGI (reference sequence). The CDR3 has 14 amino acids. V was cut by 2 bases and J by 4 bases, with 11 bases left in between. DNA of the CDR3: TGTGCCAGCAGTTACAGTCTCGGCGGCACTGAAGCTTTCTTT. Protein product: CASSYSLGGTEAFF.

This sequence joins TRBV5-1 and TRBJ2-7, with 12 bases lining up with TRBD2. CDR1 and CDR2 (germline): SGHRS, YFSETQ. The CDR3 loop spans 16 amino acids. Germline trimming cut 5 bases from V and 3 bases from J; bases unmatched to any gene: 9. The CDR3 protein is CASSPRLAGAYYEQYF. The CDR3 bases are TGCGCCAGCAGTCCTAGACTAGCGGGAGCTTACTACGAGCAGTACTTC.

The CDR3 region is CASSLASGRYYNEQFF. Written as DNA, the CDR3 is TGTGCCAGCAGCCTCGCTAGCGGGAGGTACTACAATGAGCAGTTCTTC. V usage is TRBV28 and J usage is TRBJ2-1; 11 nucleotides agree with TRBD2. From germline, CDR1 is MDHEN and CDR2 SYDVKM. CDR3 length: 16 amino acids. The junction had 7 bases not matched to a gene; V was cut back by 6 bases and J by 3 bases. The full variable domain, its missing parts supplied by reference TRBV28 and TRBJ2-1, is DVKVTQSSRYLVKRTGEKVFLECVQDMDHENMFWYRQDPGLGLRLIYFSYDVKMKEKGDIPEGYSVSREKKERFSLILESASTNQTSMYLCASSLASGRYYNEQFFGPGTRLTVL.

Worth noting for this clone: One junction end does not reproduce the germline sequence, and a read error may be involved. The V and J genes are TRBV7-8 and TRBJ2-3; 10 nucleotides align to TRBD2. There are 15 residues in the CDR3. Germline V lookup: CDR1 SGHVS, CDR2 FQNEAQ. In DNA form, the CDR3 reads TGTGCCAGCAGCCTAGCGGGGGTCGTGGGAGATACGCAGTATTTT. It codes for CASSLAGVVGDTQYF.

The chain joins TRBV28 to TRBJ2-1; a possible D gene is TRBD1 (5 bases). V lost 5 bases and J 8 bases, leaving 19 bases between the germline ends. Germline V gene sequence: CDR1 MDHEN, CDR2 SYDVKM. CDR3 length: 15 residues. CDR3 sequence: CASSPQGPRGDEQFF. CDR3 nucleotides: TGTGCCAGCAGTCCCCAGGGCCCCCGCGGCGATGAGCAGTTCTTC.

The genes are TRBV14 and TRBJ1-5, with TRBD1 identical over 9 bases. This CDR3 spans 15 amino acids. The V gene's germline CDR1 is SGHDN and CDR2 FVKESK. V shed 4 bases and J 1 base; nucleotides not matched to a gene: 2. CDR3 nucleotide sequence: TGTGCCAGCAGCCCGACAGGGGGAAGCAATCAGCCCCAGCATTTT. Protein: CASSPTGGSNQPQHF. The variable domain in full, completed from reference TRBV14 and TRBJ1-5, reads EAGVTQFPSHSVIEKGQTVTLRCDPISGHDNLYWYRRVMGKEIKFLLHFVKESKQDESGMPNNRFLAERTGGTYSTLKVQPAELEDSGVYFCASSPTGGSNQPQHFGDGTRLSIL.

Turning to this clone: Other nucleotide sequences from this sample produce the same CDR3. The chain uses TRBV2 and TRBJ1-2; a possible D gene is TRBD1 (5 bases). Trimming pared 8 bases from V and 3 bases from J, leaving 7 bases between. In germline, CDR1 is SNHLY, CDR2 FYNNEI. This CDR3 is built from 11 residues. The CDR3 spells CASSRDYGYTF. The CDR3 coding sequence is TGTGCCAGCTCCAGGGACTATGGCTACACCTTC.